This T cell receptor (beta chain) originates from a study of OX40 agonist ivuxolimab in advanced cancers. In its sample, this clone was seen once. The protocol was immunoSEQ multiplex PCR, while the TCRdb copy is restricted to in-frame clones and leaves out a portion. The sample consists of about 15,000 clones, roughly 78% of them appearing once. The V end lost 0 bases, the J end lost 1 base, and 8 bases lay between the germline ends. CDR1 is GTSNPN, CDR2 SVGIG, per germline (reference sequence). This CDR3 contains 14 residues. The chain has TRBV30 and TRBJ2-3; D is possibly TRBD2 (7 bases). The sample here was CD4+ or CD8+ T cells sorted from blood, taken in a trial of the OX40 agonist ivuxolimab. The source of this sequence is an adult with an advanced solid tumor such as melanoma, head and neck, liver or kidney cancer. The CDR3 sequence is CAWSVGGGTDTQYF. The CDR3 DNA follows: TGTGCCTGGAGTGTAGGGGGGGGCACAGATACGCAGTATTTT.